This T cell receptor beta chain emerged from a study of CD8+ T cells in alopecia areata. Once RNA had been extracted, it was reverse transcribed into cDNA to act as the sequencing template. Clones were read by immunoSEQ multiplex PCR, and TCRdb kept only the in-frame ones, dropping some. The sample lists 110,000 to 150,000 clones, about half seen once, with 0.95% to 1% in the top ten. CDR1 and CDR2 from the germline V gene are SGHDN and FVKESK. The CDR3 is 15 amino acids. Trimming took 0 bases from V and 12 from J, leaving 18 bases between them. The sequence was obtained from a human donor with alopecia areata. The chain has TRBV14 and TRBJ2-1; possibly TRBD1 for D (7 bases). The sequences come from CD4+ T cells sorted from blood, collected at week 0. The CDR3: CASSQDSGGRPGQFF. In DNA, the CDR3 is TGTGCCAGCAGCCAAGATTCAGGGGGGCGGCCTGGGCAGTTCTTC.